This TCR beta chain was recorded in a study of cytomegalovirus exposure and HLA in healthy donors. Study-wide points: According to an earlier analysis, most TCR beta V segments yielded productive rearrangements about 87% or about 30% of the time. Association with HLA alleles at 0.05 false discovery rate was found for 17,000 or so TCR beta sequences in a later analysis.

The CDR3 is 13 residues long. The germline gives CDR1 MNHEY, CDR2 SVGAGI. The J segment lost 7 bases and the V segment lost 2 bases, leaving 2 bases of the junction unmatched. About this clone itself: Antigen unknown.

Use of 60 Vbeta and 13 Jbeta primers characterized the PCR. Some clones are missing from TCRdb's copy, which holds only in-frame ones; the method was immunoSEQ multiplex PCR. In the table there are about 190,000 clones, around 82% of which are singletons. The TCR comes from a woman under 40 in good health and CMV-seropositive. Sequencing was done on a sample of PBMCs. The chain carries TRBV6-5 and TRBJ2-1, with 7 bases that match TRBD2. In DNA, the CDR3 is TGTGCCAGCAGTTACAGGGGACTAAATGAGCAGTTCTTC. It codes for CASSYRGLNEQFF.